Ten or more counts support the clone carrying this T cell receptor beta chain. No antigen is known for it. Unique molecular identifiers were used to barcode this TCRbeta library. TCRdb re-derived calls from the PCR reads in MiXCR, one entry per CDR3 protein. The profile shows 480,000 or so distinct CDR3 sequences, about 10% of them singletons. The sample comes from a study of T-cell reconstitution after alpha-beta-depleted transplantation in children. General study findings and limits: Expanded graft clones, several hundred of them, were reportedly the source of alpha-beta T cells about two months after transplant.

The CDR3 totals 15 residues. Trimming took off 2 bases at V and 0 bases at J, with 10 bases between the two ends. Germline values: CDR1 MNHEY, CDR2 SVGEGT. This TCR derives from a child under 10 years old with inherited bone marrow failure, due to receive a stem cell transplant. Specimen: PBMCs, collected before TCRalphabeta/CD19-depleted stem cell transplant. The chain recombines TRBV6-2 or TRBV6-3 with TRBJ1-1; a possible D gene is TRBD1 (5 bases). The CDR3 DNA sequence: TGTGCCAGCAGTTACCCTGACAGCATGAACACTGAAGCTTTCTTT. Translation: CASSYPDSMNTEAFF.